This T cell receptor (beta chain) emerged from a study of blood T cell repertoires in COVID-19. At the level of the study: Acute-phase and convalescent COVID-19 samples originated in the United States, Italy and Spain.

V gave up 2 bases and J gave up 7 bases, with 16 bases separating them. CDR1 SGHDT and CDR2 YYEEEE come from the germline V gene. This CDR3 is built from 15 residues. Here immunoSEQ multiplex PCR was the method, and the copy in TCRdb shows in-frame clones only, minus some. The repertoire holds roughly 250,000 clones, 65% to 90% seen once, with approximately 4.5% in the top ten. The TCR comes from a woman in her sixties or seventies with acute or convalescent COVID-19. This chain uses TRBV5-6 with TRBJ1-5; a weak D match, TRBD1 (6 bases). The source material was peripheral blood. CDR3 sequence reads: CASSFNRVRGQPQHF. The CDR3 coding sequence is TGTGCCAGCAGCTTTAACAGGGTAAGAGGACAGCCCCAGCATTTT.